The rows below give T cell receptor beta chains drawn from one sample of a study of T cell responses to AZD1222 COVID-19 vaccine. TCRdb's table, derived via immunoSEQ multiplex PCR, lists solely in-frame clones and lacks some. The sample yields 150,000 to 200,000 clones, around 92% seen once. The sequenced sample was peripheral blood, obtained on day 0 of AZD1222 vaccination. The receptors shown here come from an adult in good health. CDR3s include the opening cysteine and the closing phenylalanine or tryptophan. A D gene is named only where the DNA matches it firmly. The size field is filled for only some rows; it gives once, few, many or a size class.

j_gene | abundance | v_gene | d_gene | CDR3aa | CDR3nt
TRBJ1-6 | . | TRBV5-1 | . | CASSEGVYNSPLHF | TGCGCCAGCTCAGAAGGAGTGTATAATTCACCCCTCCACTTT
TRBJ1-3 | . | TRBV9 | . | CASSVLPGATGNTIYF | TGTGCCAGCAGCGTTCTCCCCGGGGCTACTGGAAACACCATATATTTT
TRBJ2-3 | . | TRBV9 | TRBD2 | CASSVELAGTSKDTQYF | TGTGCCAGCAGCGTAGAACTAGCGGGGACTTCCAAGGATACGCAGTATTTT
TRBJ2-2 | . | TRBV14 | . | CASSLLGGAGELFF | TGTGCCAGCAGCCTCCTAGGTGGAGCCGGGGAGCTGTTTTTT
TRBJ2-1 | . | TRBV6-2/TRBV6-3 | TRBD1 | CASSSFGQGGPYNEQFF | TGTGCCAGCAGCTCCTTTGGACAGGGAGGACCTTACAATGAGCAGTTCTTC
TRBJ1-2 | . | TRBV25-1 | . | CAYEHVYGYTF | TGTGCCTACGAGCACGTCTATGGCTACACCTTC
TRBJ1-3 | . | TRBV5-1 | . | CASSLDASSGNTIYF | TGCGCCAGCAGCTTGGACGCCAGCTCTGGAAACACCATATATTTT
TRBJ1-5 | . | TRBV7-7 | TRBD1 | CASRVRQGAGQPQHF | TGTGCCAGCAGGGTGAGACAGGGGGCTGGGCAGCCCCAGCATTTT
TRBJ2-4 | . | TRBV7-9 | . | CASRSTETNIQYF | TGTGCCAGCAGATCGACTGAGACGAACATTCAGTACTTC
TRBJ1-3 | once | TRBV11-1 | . | CASSLFGLLTGNTIYF | TGTGCCAGCAGCTTATTCGGGCTGTTAACCGGAAACACCATATATTTT
TRBJ1-5 | . | TRBV24-1 | . | CATSDLWPDLDGEPQHF | TGTGCCACCAGTGATCTATGGCCGGATCTTGACGGCGAGCCCCAGCATTTT
TRBJ1-1 | . | TRBV27 | . | CASSLQTAGEAFF | TGTGCCAGCAGTTTACAAACAGCAGGGGAAGCTTTCTTT